This T cell receptor beta chain was obtained from a study of T cells after yellow fever vaccination. CDR3 length: 13 amino acids. CDR1 DFQATT and CDR2 SNEGSKA come from the germline V gene (reference sequence). V shed 7 bases and J shed 1 base, with 12 bases lying between them. Study-wide results and limits: Booster sampling recovered most clones from primary vaccination (less than 97% CD4, roughly 90% CD8). Clonotypes found in both CD4 and CD8 compartments made up a small share. Compared with primary, the secondary response was weaker and peaked at day 5, not 15.

It was through 5'RACE template switching that TCR cDNA was made, with a universal primer site and UMIs added. MiXCR, applied by TCRdb to the 5' RACE reads, yields one record per CDR3 protein. In the table there are about 150,000 distinct CDR3 sequences, 6.6% of which are singletons. There are many counts of this clonotype. Its antigen is unknown. This chain links TRBV20-1 with TRBJ2-3, with D perhaps TRBD1 or TRBD2 (5 bases each). The TCR sequence derives from a man aged 25 to 40 who received the YFV17D yellow fever vaccine. The sample in question was CD4+ T cells sorted from PBMCs, obtained 10 days after the yellow fever booster vaccination. Here the CDR3 DNA reads TGCAGTGGTCGGGACCCCGGCACAGATACGCAGTATTTT. Amino acid sequence: CSGRDPGTDTQYF.